The sample holds a few counts of the clone carrying this T cell receptor beta chain. Treatment given: oral pan-JAK inhibitor, 5-10 mg twice daily. RNA, once extracted, was reverse transcribed into cDNA for use as the sequencing template. Assay: immunoSEQ multiplex PCR; the TCRdb copy retains only in-frame clones and omits some. This table holds approximately 130,000 clones, around 63% found once. The data were obtained in a study of CD8+ T cells in alopecia areata. Study in general: Treated individuals took tofacitinib by mouth, 5 to 10 mg twice daily.

The trim removed 0 bases at V and 3 bases at J, leaving 11 bases unmatched. CDR1 and CDR2 (germline): GTSNPN, SVGIG (reference sequence). This CDR3 spans 17 amino acids. The clonotype comes from a human donor with alopecia areata. Sequences were derived from CD4+ T cells sorted from blood, sampled at week 4, from a patient treated with tofacitinib. The rearrangement joins TRBV30 to TRBJ2-5, with 9 bases aligning to TRBD2. CDR3 DNA: TGTGCCTGGAGTGTAAAATTAGCGGGAGTAATCAAAGAGACCCAGTACTTC. Protein: CAWSVKLAGVIKETQYF.